This TCR beta chain emerged from a study of shared clonotypes between healthy human individuals (dated by TCRdb to about 2020). In the study overall: Three men and two women, aged 18 to 49 years, made up the cohort. For each donor, three plates each were used for CD4 naive and CD4 memory, two plates were used for CD8 naive, and one plate was used for CD8 memory. Blood TCR repertoires of roughly 5 healthy adults were deeply sequenced to estimate repertoire size and the extent of clonotype sharing between individuals. To increase sequencing depth and limit assay-specific biases, TCR repertoire library preparation and sequencing were carried out by different laboratories using diverse techniques. Between about 0.85 and 8.9 billion PBMCs per donor were obtained by leukapheresis. Overall study results and their limits: Naive subsets generally had larger estimated clonotype richness than memory subsets did. When several donors were compared, the shared fraction of clonotypes was about 5% for naive CD4, 3.5% to 4% for naive CD8, 2% to 2.5% for memory CD4, and 0.35% to 0.5% for memory CD8. Even with the large sequencing depth, rarefaction of the sorted-subset datasets indicated that sequencing was incomplete. Clonotypes shared by all four sorted-subset donors showed higher generation probabilities than non-shared clonotypes. Sampling was restricted to blood, and TCR repertoires in tissue are likely to differ from TCR repertoires in blood. Based on pairwise subsampling, the degree of clonotype sharing among donors was expected to be affected by sequencing depth. The small number of donors limited the genetic and exposure-history diversity represented.

For the CD8 naive samples, CD45RO-negative cells were positively selected for CCR7, yielding a CD45RA+CCR7+ population from which TemRA cells were excluded. Donors were healthy HIV-negative adults with no recently reported acute infections or vaccinations. All donors were Caucasian adults living in Nashville, Tennessee, USA. After blood collection by leukapheresis, PBMCs were isolated using Ficoll-Histopaque density gradient centrifugation and then cryopreserved in the vapor phase of liquid nitrogen. Analytical flow cytometry was used to check the purity and quantity of every magnetically sorted T cell population. From each sorted fraction, genomic DNA was isolated and quantified by UV absorbance on a Nanodrop 2000c. CDR3 length: 15 amino acids, cysteine to phenylalanine. CDR3 DNA only is kept here, 45 bases in frame from base 1. Trimming at the junction amounts to 6 bases on V and 4 bases on J, and the germline ends lie 17 bases apart. The germline V gene (reference sequence) yields MNHEY for CDR1 and SMNVEV for CDR2.

Remarks on this clone: It lacks a known antigen. No per-base quality is available; no much larger clone lies one base away.

Using the deep immunoSEQ assay, TCR CDR3 regions were amplified from genomic DNA by multiplex PCR. For each cell subset, the extracted genomic DNA was distributed evenly across all wells of several immunoSEQ 96-well plates, and each plate served as one replicate. For sorted subsets, approximately 190 ng genomic DNA, equal to about 30,000 T cell genomes, was loaded into each replicate PCR. Purified libraries were quantified with a Qubit 3.0 fluorometer, sized on a Bioanalyzer 2100, and re-quantified with the KAPA Library Quantification kit. Each immunoSEQ 96-well plate was sequenced on its own single-read 150-cycle Illumina NextSeq 550 flow cell. Per the original workflow: Because the immunoSEQ output held only junctional sequences and lacked quality scores, the filtering could not match the filtering applied to full-length reads. Sequences were annotated with PyIR, a Python wrapper for IgBLAST v1.9, and V/J genes and CDR3 were assigned using IMGT germline references. Reads were removed for weak V/J assignments (E-value above 1e-6), missing CDR3, stop codons, out-of-frame junctions, or ambiguous translated residues. A V3J clonotype was defined by an identical inferred V gene, J gene, and CDR3 amino acid sequence. To compute the percentage overlap between repertoires, the number of shared unique clonotypes was divided by the size of the smaller repertoire. Richness of each repertoire was evaluated using RTK rarefaction, the Chao1 estimator, and Recon v2.1 estimates of unobserved clonotypes. Generation probabilities were computed with OLGA for all TCRbeta clonotypes obtained by the gDNA method from four donors. What TCRdb holds here is the immuneACCESS table cut down to in-frame rearrangements. Part of the clones is not present; checked against another copy, under half of the missing clones reflect an unresolved V gene, and the others are unexplained. V and J calls and clone size are given by that table; D and trimming were obtained from the DNA. Here the sample has about 2.1 million clones; 80% to 95% occur a single time. The top ten hold 1.5% to 2% of the sample.

The chain is made from TRBV27 and TRBJ2-3; the D region is possibly TRBD1 or TRBD2, each matching across 6 bases. This receptor was taken from a young man in good health. Some clones in this sample may be carry-over from other donors' samples. Sample: naive CD8+ T cells from PBMCs. What the cell subset or site label conveys for this sample: CD45RA+CCR7+. The bases are TGTGCCAGCAGCCCGGGCCTAAGGGGGGCAGATACGCAGTATTTT. This gives the protein CASSPGLRGADTQYF.